This section outlines one TCR beta chain sequence together with its context. These data belong to a study of OX40 agonist ivuxolimab in advanced cancers. As for the study in general: The group had a mean age of roughly 65 years, ranged from roughly 23 to 85, and was 80% to 85% male.

Repertoires were generated with immunoSEQ multiplex PCR, while TCRdb's copy carries only in-frame clones and drops some. The sample contains around 100,000 clones, 80% to 90% of which appear only once. Autoimmune disease history or systemic immunosuppression led to patient exclusion. CDR1 and CDR2 from the germline V gene are MNHEY and SVGAGI. The CDR3 runs 15 residues. Losses at the gene ends were 4 bases for V and 3 bases for J; bases not matched to a gene: 6. The V gene is TRBV6-5, the J gene TRBJ2-7; TRBD2 matches at 10 bases. The specimen was CD4+ or CD8+ T cells sorted from blood, collected in a trial of the OX40 agonist ivuxolimab. This TCR derives from an adult with an advanced solid tumor such as melanoma, head and neck, liver or kidney cancer. This CDR3 reads CASSFTGTSVYEQYF. The CDR3 DNA is TGTGCCAGCAGTTTCACCGGGACTAGCGTCTACGAGCAGTACTTC.